Listed here is a single TCR beta chain. The data were obtained in a study of control samples from healthy donors and cancer patients. The data were produced by immunoSEQ multiplex PCR, yet TCRdb's version contains in-frame clones alone and is incomplete. The sample has about 58,000 clones; approximately 94% are singletons. The sample consisted of blood. The clonotype was recovered from a man aged 25 to 45 in good health.

CDR3 sequence reads: CASSPRQARTEAFF. Here the CDR3 DNA reads TGTGCCAGCAGCCCGCGACAGGCTAGAACTGAAGCTTTCTTT. The chain links TRBV7-9 to TRBJ1-1, with TRBD1 as a possible D gene (6 bases). Looked up from germline, CDR1 is SEHNR and CDR2 is FQNEAQ (reference sequence). The CDR3 is 14 residues long. The germline V and J ends were trimmed by 5 bases and 5 bases, with 15 bases remaining between them.